This T cell receptor beta chain appears in the sequencing data of a study of OX40 agonist ivuxolimab in advanced cancers. Study-level background: Ivuxolimab, which targeted the costimulatory receptor OX40 (CD134), was an agonistic, fully human IgG2 monoclonal antibody. Intravenous ivuxolimab was administered to patients every 2 weeks at six dose levels: 0.01, 0.1, 0.3, 1.5, 3 and 10 mg/kg. Of the approximately 50 dose-escalation patients, hepatocellular carcinoma was present in some 19, melanoma in roughly 15, renal cell carcinoma in 9 and head and neck cancer in 9. The dose-escalation cohort was roughly 83% male with a mean age of approximately 59 years, ranging from about 20 to 85. Prior anti-PD-1, anti-PD-L1 or anti-CTLA-4 therapy was permitted, and approximately 40% of dose-escalation patients had received checkpoint inhibitors. Partial responses occurred in three dose-escalation patients: two with cutaneous melanoma and one with hepatocellular carcinoma. The point of sequencing TCRbeta in the periphery was to test whether ivuxolimab changed TCR sequence diversity and drove clonal T-cell expansion. The monotherapy dose-escalation portion (N ≈ 50 patients) of the phase I ivuxolimab trial is reported in the paper. Here is what the overall study found, with its caveats: After ivuxolimab, more expanded clones were found on average in CD8+ T cells than in CD4+ T cells. The antigen specificity of the peripheral T cells that underwent clonal expansion was not determined. In the 0.1-3.0 mg/kg groups, partial responders had among the lowest normalized peripheral clonal expansion, particularly in CD8+ T cells. Clonal expansion of both CD4+ and CD8+ blood T cells was observed from baseline to week 6 at doses 0.1 to 3.0 mg/kg. Low levels of normalized T-cell clonal expansion were also shown by some nonresponding patients.

To sequence the TCRbeta CDR3 region, genomic DNA was isolated from the sorted cells. The immunoSEQ Assay was used to sequence the TCRbeta CDR3 regions. In its TCRdb copy, this immuneACCESS table keeps in-frame sequences only and misses some clones. Where compared with another copy, unresolved V genes explain less than half of these, and the others have no known cause. In this sample the table shows roughly 120,000 clones, around 90% of which occur a single time. Jointly, the top ten make up 0.27% of the sample. Trimming costs V 0 bases and J 13 bases, and their ends lie 10 bases apart. The CDR1 and CDR2 encoded by the germline V gene are LGHNA and YNFKEQ. Reading from cysteine to phenylalanine, the CDR3 counts 11 amino acids. This entry keeps only the CDR3 DNA: 33 bases, framed from base 1. The trial excluded patients who had a history of autoimmune disease or were on systemic immunosuppression. Peripheral blood for TCR sequencing was collected from all dose cohorts at baseline, on cycle 4 day 1, and on cycle 7 day 1. Samples were obtained from an open-label, multicenter, first-in-human phase I dose-escalation trial of ivuxolimab. Adults with locally advanced or metastatic melanoma, renal cell, hepatocellular, or head and neck squamous cell carcinoma were enrolled in the trial. Before TCR sequencing, CD4+ and CD8+ T cells were separately sorted from peripheral blood.

This clone is a singleton in its sample. Its cognate antigen has yet to be identified. Per-base qualities were not stored, and no clone one base away is much larger. This chain joins TRBV4-2 to TRBJ2-7, with no confident D gene call. The sequence derives from an adult with an advanced solid tumor such as melanoma, head and neck, liver or kidney cancer. The sample in question was CD4+ or CD8+ T cells sorted from blood, obtained in a trial of the OX40 agonist ivuxolimab. The nucleotide sequence reads TGTGCCAGCAGCCAAGATAGAGCCATATACTTC. Its amino acids are CASSQDRAIYF.